The 5 T cell receptor beta chains reported below all come from one sample, sequenced in a study of PD-L1 blockade in urothelial cancer. Clones were read by immunoSEQ multiplex PCR, and TCRdb kept only the in-frame ones, dropping some. The data contain tens of thousands of clones, approximately 86% of them singletons. The time point denotes: pretreatment peripheral blood. The specimen was PBMCs, collected around atezolizumab (anti-PD-L1) treatment. These receptors were obtained from a man in his forties with urothelial cancer.

The gene calls are TRBV5-1 and TRBJ2-4; 8 bases line up with TRBD2. Looked up from germline, CDR1 is SGHRS and CDR2 is YFSETQ. Germline trimming cut 2 bases from V and 1 base from J; bases unmatched to any gene: 14. CDR3 length: 19 amino acids. The DNA for the CDR3 is TGCGCCAGCAGCTTTGGTATTGGGGGCGGGGGGATCGCCAAAAACATTCAGTACTTC. It is translated as CASSFGIGGGGIAKNIQYF. Supplemented by reference TRBV5-1 and TRBJ2-4, the full variable domain reads KAGVTQTPRYLIKTRGQQVTLSCSPISGHRSVSWYQQTPGQGLQFLFEYFSETQRNKGNFPGRFSGRQFSNSRSEMNVSTLELGDSALYLCASSFGIGGGGIAKNIQYFGAGTRLSVL.

The chain carries TRBV10-3 and TRBJ2-1; D is perhaps TRBD2 (6 bases). The CDR3 consists of 14 residues. Looked up from germline, CDR1 is ENHRY and CDR2 is SYGVKD. V lost 4 bases and J 8 bases, leaving 15 bases between the germline ends. For the CDR3, the DNA is TGTGCCATCAGTGGACTGACTAGTTACGATGAGCAGTTCTTC. Residues: CAISGLTSYDEQFF.

This clone was observed a handful of times. The chain employs TRBV9 and TRBJ2-1; D perhaps matches TRBD1 (5 bases). Germline-derived CDR1 and CDR2 are SGDLS and YYNGEE. The CDR3 has 14 residues. The ends were cut back, 4 bases at V and 8 bases at J, with 16 bases in the middle. CDR3 sequence (DNA): TGTGCCAGCAGCACTCGACAGTCATTCGATGAGCAGTTCTTC. Amino acids: CASSTRQSFDEQFF.

The chain combines TRBV28 with TRBJ2-7; the match to TRBD2 covers 10 bases. Germline lookup yields CDR1 MDHEN and CDR2 SYDVKM. V lost 5 bases to trimming and J lost 7 bases; unmatched junction nucleotides: 14. This CDR3 has 16 residues. The CDR3 is CASSAGSGGFLGEQYF. For the CDR3, the DNA is TGTGCCAGCAGTGCGGGTAGCGGGGGGTTCCTGGGAGAGCAGTACTTC.

The chain is built from TRBV6-5 and TRBJ2-2; 11 nucleotides align to TRBD1. Germline CDR1 reads MNHEY; CDR2 reads SVGAGI. Losses at the gene ends were 6 bases for V and 4 bases for J; bases not matched to a gene: 1. The CDR3 runs 14 residues. The CDR3 reads CASRGQGVTGELFF. Here the CDR3 DNA reads TGTGCCAGCAGGGGACAGGGGGTCACCGGGGAGCTGTTTTTT.